This T cell receptor beta chain was observed in a study of human T cells and chemical hapten exposure (dated by TCRdb to the early 2020s). Background for the entire study: For sensitization, 2% DPC in acetone was applied to a 2 cm by 2 cm area of upper inner arm skin. Blood was sampled from patients pre-sensitization (week 0) and at 2, 6 and about 24 weeks after DPC sensitization. The libraries were sequenced as a pool, and the TCR yield per sample differed mostly because of small variations in library volumes within the pool. Patch testing on the upper back used Finn chambers containing 0.01% DPC, with scoring done after 6 days according to International Contact Dermatitis Research Group standards. Most of the patients in the cohort were female, and the cohort covered alopecia areata with under or over 50% scalp involvement, alopecia totalis and alopecia universalis. Approximately 30 alopecia patients provided blood for TCR sequencing at one to four time points (pre-sensitization, 2, 6 and 24 weeks). Throughout the study period of about 22 weeks, patients also received therapeutic DPC doses to the scalp every week. Peripheral blood TCR repertoire changes were tracked in vivo in alopecia patients during primary and secondary sensitization to the hapten diphenylcyclopropenone (DPC). The full study reports these points: Repeated subsampling changed both the strength of the expansion versus patch-test correlation and the threshold at which that correlation became significant. Because every patient had alopecia, a presumed autoimmune disease, the patients' immune response might differ from that of healthy individuals. DPC sensitization did not change the number of TCRs with a frequency above 1 in 1000, and there was no evidence of changes in global repertoire structure. Expanded TCRs formed significantly more large CDR3 similarity clusters than pre-sensitization or healthy control sets, consistent with antigen-driven responses. Patch test score was positively correlated with the number of PT1 expanded TCRs, with significance at thresholds 8, 16 and 32 but not at 4.

The germline V gene (reference sequence) specifies DFQATT as CDR1 and SNEGSKA as CDR2. The CDR3 covers 15 residues, taking in both the cysteine and the phenylalanine. The sequence is cut down to CDR3 DNA, 45 bases in frame from base 1. Deletion took 6 bases off V and 6 bases off J, with a span of 24 bases between the germline ends. This sample's time point label indicates: pre-sensitization, week 0. What the treatment or condition label conveys for this sample: therapeutic diphenylcyclopropenone sensitization with weekly scalp DPC. At each patch-test visit, blood was drawn before the patch test was applied. Patients were eligible if aged 18 to 70, diagnosed with alopecia and judged suitable for DPC therapy, and pregnant patients were excluded. Total RNA was extracted from unfractionated whole blood that had been collected in Tempus Blood RNA tubes. Regarding this clonotype: Its antigen specificity is not known. Per-nucleotide qualities are absent, and no much larger clonotype sits a single base away.

The method was RACE. The data were produced on a NextSeq 500. During library preparation, unique molecular identifiers were attached to individual cDNA molecules so that TCRs could be counted quantitatively and reproducibly. From each blood RNA sample, both TCR alpha and TCR beta chains were sequenced. As for the authors' bioinformatics: Samples had a median of about 90,000 TCRs, with a range from roughly 20,000 to 690,600. V, J and CDR3 annotation of the TCR reads was performed with the Decombinator software suite. For the PS versus PT1 abundance plots, all samples were subsampled to the same number of TCRs (28,000). Expanded TCRs were defined as absent before sensitization and observed at least eight times at the 2-week time point. TCRdb reprocessed the public reads (quality trimming at Q25 with fastp, clone calling with MiXCR) and kept in-frame beta chains. CDR3 protein sequences are deduplicated, and each keeps its most common genes and DNA. The V and J calls reflect TCRdb's pipeline rather than the authors' work. The sample profile shows roughly 110,000 distinct CDR3 sequences; about 12% of them were found once. The leading ten clones occupy about 1.6% of the sample.

The clonotype originates from a woman in her forties or fifties with alopecia areata. Some clones in this sample may be carry-over from other donors' samples. This chain joins TRBV20-1 to TRBJ2-7; the D gene is possibly TRBD2, with 5 bases matching. Sequenced material: whole blood, taken in connection with sensitization to the hapten diphenylcyclopropenone (DPC). CDR3 reads: CSAPFATSFRGEQYF. The bases are TGCAGTGCCCCCTTCGCCACTAGTTTCCGGGGCGAGCAGTACTTC.